These T cell receptor beta chains were read from a single sample in a study of blood T cell repertoires in COVID-19. Sequencing used immunoSEQ multiplex PCR; TCRdb keeps in-frame clones, though not all of them. The repertoire holds approximately 140,000 clones, with 65% to 80% as singletons. What was sequenced was peripheral blood. These receptors all stem from an elderly man with acute or convalescent COVID-19. Both conserved end residues are trimmed from each CDR3. The D gene is left open where the match is weak.

j_gene	d_gene	v_gene	CDR3aa
TRBJ2-4	TRBD1	TRBV15	ATSRLGTGGAKNIQY
TRBJ1-6	TRBD1	TRBV4-2	ASSQEGQARYNSPLH
TRBJ1-1	TRBD1	TRBV6-2/TRBV6-3	ASSRDRGILGTEAF
TRBJ1-4	.	TRBV24-1	ATSDPRQAGGKLF
TRBJ2-3	.	TRBV24-1	ATSDPLAQY
TRBJ1-1	.	TRBV7-3	ASSVQENTEAF
TRBJ2-1	.	TRBV19	ASSRPSVGSYNEQF
TRBJ2-7	.	TRBV6-5	ASRGLYEQY
TRBJ1-2	.	TRBV3-1/TRBV3-2	ASSQDNRAYGYT
TRBJ1-5	.	TRBV18	ASSPPGVAGNQPQH
TRBJ2-7	.	TRBV29-1	SVGKPSTYEQY
TRBJ1-1	TRBD1	TRBV7-8	ASSRRQGTEAF
TRBJ1-1	.	TRBV6-6	ASLLGEGERTEAF
TRBJ1-5	TRBD1	TRBV15	ATSSRTGIDQPQH
TRBJ1-1	TRBD1	TRBV9	ASSVGQGNTEAF
TRBJ1-1	TRBD1	TRBV2	ASSEGDRVGEAF
TRBJ1-6	.	TRBV19	ASSIEGAANSPLH
TRBJ1-6	.	TRBV2	ASSDPAGRSSYNSPLH
TRBJ2-7	.	TRBV5-1	ASSPAARTVRAYEQY
TRBJ1-3	.	TRBV7-2	ASSFFAVPGNTIY
TRBJ1-1	.	TRBV15	ATSRQLGAEAF
TRBJ1-6	TRBD1	TRBV5-1	ASSFLGQGNSPLH
TRBJ2-2	.	TRBV9	ASSVAPFGTGELF
TRBJ1-6	.	TRBV19	ASSIRHPSSYNSPLH
TRBJ2-3	TRBD2	TRBV9	ASSVGSGGETRTDTQY
TRBJ1-1	.	TRBV28	ASSPGTRGAEAF
TRBJ2-3	.	TRBV27	ASPSPDTQY
TRBJ2-5	TRBD2	TRBV7-2	ASSLQRGKETQY
TRBJ1-1	.	TRBV3-1/TRBV3-2	ASSGSTGTEAF
TRBJ1-6	.	TRBV21-1	ASSNEGQGQVYNSPLH
TRBJ1-3	.	TRBV6-2/TRBV6-3	ASSYSLVSASGNTIY
TRBJ1-6	TRBD1	TRBV7-2	ASSSGTANSPLH
TRBJ2-3	.	TRBV5-4	ASSYDRNTDTQY
TRBJ1-2	TRBD1	TRBV18	ASSPTGDVRYGYT
TRBJ2-7	.	TRBV18	ASSPVYYEQY
TRBJ1-4	TRBD1	TRBV4-3	ASSQFQGADEKLF
TRBJ1-4	.	TRBV30	AWSVRMWGTGQREKLF
TRBJ1-4	.	TRBV7-2	ASASRRYNEKLF
TRBJ2-1	.	TRBV5-1	ASSLVVEDEQF
TRBJ1-2	.	TRBV1	TSSPGDDYGYT
TRBJ2-1	.	TRBV30	AWRMDSYNEQF
TRBJ1-6	.	TRBV2	ASSTVGNRSPLH
TRBJ2-2	.	TRBV12-3/TRBV12-4	ASTSTGELF
TRBJ1-4	.	TRBV3-1/TRBV3-2	ASSPARRGNEKLF
TRBJ1-5	.	TRBV6-6	ASSPVDGNQPQH
TRBJ2-1	.	TRBV7-6	ASSSTSDSNEQF
TRBJ2-2	TRBD1	TRBV6-5	ASSLGQGGTGELF
TRBJ2-7	TRBD1	TRBV28	ASSSGTVFSYEQY
TRBJ1-1	.	TRBV7-9	ASSSGSGGLVDTEAF
TRBJ1-2	.	TRBV7-2	ASSLGGQYGYT
TRBJ2-7	TRBD1	TRBV5-1	ASSSGTGDYEQY